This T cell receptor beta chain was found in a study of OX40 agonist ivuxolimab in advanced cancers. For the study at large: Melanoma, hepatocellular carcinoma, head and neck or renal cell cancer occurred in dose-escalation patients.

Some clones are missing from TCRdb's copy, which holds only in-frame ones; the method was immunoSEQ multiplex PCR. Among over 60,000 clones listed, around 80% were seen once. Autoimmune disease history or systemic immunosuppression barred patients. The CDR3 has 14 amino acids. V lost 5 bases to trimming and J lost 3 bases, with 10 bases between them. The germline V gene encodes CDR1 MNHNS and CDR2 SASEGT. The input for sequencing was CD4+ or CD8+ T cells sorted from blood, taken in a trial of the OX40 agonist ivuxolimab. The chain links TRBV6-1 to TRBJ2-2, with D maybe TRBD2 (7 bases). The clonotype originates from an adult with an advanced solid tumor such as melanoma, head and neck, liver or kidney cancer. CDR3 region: CASSRGAYTGELFF. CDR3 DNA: TGTGCCAGCAGTCGGGGGGCGTACACCGGGGAGCTGTTTTTT.